The 2 T cell receptor beta chains below come from one sample, sequenced in a study of blood T cell repertoires in COVID-19. TCRdb keeps only in-frame clones here, not all; method: immunoSEQ multiplex PCR. This sample has under 400,000 clones, with roughly 88% found just once. Sequences were obtained from peripheral blood. The origin of the receptors is a woman aged 25 to 39 with COVID-19, enrolled during active disease.

This rearrangement joins TRBV11-3 to TRBJ2-2; D gene ambiguous. V shed 1 base and J shed 6 bases, with 6 bases lying between them. Germline-derived CDR1 and CDR2 are SGHNT and YENEEA. The CDR3 is 13 residues long. In DNA, the CDR3 is TGTGCCAGCAGCTTAGTTCGGGCCGGGGAGCTGTTTTTT. Translating gives CASSLVRAGELFF. Looking up the rest from reference TRBV11-3 and TRBJ2-2 gives the full variable domain: EAGVVQSPRYKIIEKKQPVAFWCNPISGHNTLYWYLQNLGQGPELLIRYENEEAVDDSQLPKDRFSAERLKGVDSTLKIQPAELGDSAVYLCASSLVRAGELFFGEGSRLTVL.

The V and J genes are TRBV11-2 and TRBJ2-5, with 7 positions matching TRBD2. The CDR3 covers 14 residues. Germline V gene data show CDR1 as SGHAT and CDR2 as FQNNGV. J gave up 9 bases and V 6 bases, and 13 bases lay outside the gene matches. The CDR3 region has the DNA TGTGCCAGCAGTCAAGGACTAGAGCGTAGGGCCCAGTACTTC. It codes for CASSQGLERRAQYF.